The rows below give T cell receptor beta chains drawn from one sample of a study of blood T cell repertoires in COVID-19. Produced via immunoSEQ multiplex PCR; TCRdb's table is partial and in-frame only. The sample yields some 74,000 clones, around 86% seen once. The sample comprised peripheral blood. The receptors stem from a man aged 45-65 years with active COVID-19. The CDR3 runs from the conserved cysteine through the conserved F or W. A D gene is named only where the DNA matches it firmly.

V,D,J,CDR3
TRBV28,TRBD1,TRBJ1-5,CASSSRQGDQPQHF
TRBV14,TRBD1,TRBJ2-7,CASSSGQVSEQYF
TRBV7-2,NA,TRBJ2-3,CASSPEGLAAQRGDTQYF
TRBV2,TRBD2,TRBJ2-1,CASGGLAGGIYEQFF
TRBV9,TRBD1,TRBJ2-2,CASSDGDSRGGELFF
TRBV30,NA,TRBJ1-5,CAWSRGNNQPQHF
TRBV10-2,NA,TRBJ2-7,CASSGFTYEQYF
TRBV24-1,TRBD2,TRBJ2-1,CATSDFRGGPEQFF
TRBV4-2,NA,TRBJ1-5,CASSQTDRYQPQHF
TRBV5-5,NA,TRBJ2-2,CASSFMDTYTGELFF
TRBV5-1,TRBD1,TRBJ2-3,CASSLRQGDTDTQYF
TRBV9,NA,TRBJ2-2,CASSSSGVTGELFF
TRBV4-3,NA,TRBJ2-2,CASSQGRAGLTGELFF
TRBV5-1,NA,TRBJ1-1,CASSIQQGNTEAFF
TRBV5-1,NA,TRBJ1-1,CASSLTQGTNTEAFF
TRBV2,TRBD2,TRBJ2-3,CASSAGLALIYTQYF
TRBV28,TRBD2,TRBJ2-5,CASSLGLLAGAQETQYF
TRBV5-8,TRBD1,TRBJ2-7,CASSFPDRGSYEQYF
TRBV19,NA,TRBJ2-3,CASSIDLGQADMQYF